This T cell receptor (beta chain) was observed in a study of a mutant IDH1 vaccine in newly diagnosed glioma. Study-level background: Beforehand, treatment had been radiotherapy, temozolomide, or both; the majority received both. Study-wide results and limits: Among all patients, vaccine-induced immune responses occurred in around 93%. Seemingly, pseudoprogression had no relation to changes in the top peripheral T cell clonotypes.

The table came from immunoSEQ multiplex PCR; TCRdb's copy has only in-frame clones and leaves some out. The top ten clones hold roughly 10% of a sample with around 30,000 clones, over 60% of them seen once. As to time point: baseline, week 1 (first vaccination visit). Noted treatment: pre-vaccination baseline after standard-of-care therapy. Each tumor in the donors was a new WHO grade 3 or 4 astrocytoma, IDH1-mutant and ATRX-lost. Concerning this clone itself: Its antigen is currently unknown.

The source of this sequence is a man in his fifties with glioma. Some clones in this sample may be carry-over from other donors' samples. Sequenced material: peripheral blood mononuclear cells (PBMCs), taken from a glioma patient treated with radiotherapy, temozolomide or both.

This CDR3 reads CASYGQGIISYEQYF. CDR3 nucleotide sequence: TGTGCCAGCTATGGACAGGGGATAATCTCCTACGAGCAGTACTTC. The V call is TRBV28, the J call TRBJ2-7, with TRBD1 matching over 9 bases. The J segment lost 0 bases and the V segment lost 8 bases, leaving 8 bases of the junction unmatched. Germline CDR1 MDHEN, CDR2 SYDVKM. The CDR3 length is 15 residues.